The 21 T cell receptor beta chains reported below all come from one sample, sequenced in a study of blood T cell repertoires in COVID-19. Clones were read by immunoSEQ multiplex PCR, and TCRdb kept only the in-frame ones, dropping some. The sample shows 150,000 to 200,000 clones, roughly 80% of them seen only once. Material: peripheral blood. These receptors were taken from a woman between 25 and 40 years old with acute or convalescent COVID-19.

This clone was seen just once. The chain joins TRBV19 to TRBJ2-7; TRBD2 might be the D (6 bases). V was trimmed by 4 bases and J by 1 base, leaving 14 bases between them. The CDR3 is 15 residues long. The germline V gene has CDR1 LNHDA and CDR2 SQIVND (reference sequence). Here the CDR3 reads CASSSRRGGSYEQYF. In nucleotides, the CDR3 is TGTGCCAGTAGTAGTAGGCGGGGAGGATCCTACGAGCAGTACTTC.

This clone has more than one count but fewer than ten. The chain joins TRBV7-2 to TRBJ1-3; a weak D match, TRBD1 (6 bases). Germline V CDR1 and CDR2: SGHTA, FQGNSA. V shed 0 bases and J shed 4 bases, with 10 bases lying between them. The CDR3 has 15 amino acids. CDR3 coding DNA: TGTGCCAGCAGCTTAGCGGCAGGGGCCGGAAACACCATATATTTT. It encodes CASSLAAGAGNTIYF.

This clone was observed a few times. This chain connects TRBV2 to TRBJ2-1; TRBD2 is a possible D gene (5 bases). The CDR3 is 15 amino acids. Germline CDR1 and CDR2: SNHLY and FYNNEI. Trimming removed 3 bases from V and 5 bases from J, with 14 bases in between. The CDR3 sequence is CASSDMRVRNNEQFF. The CDR3 bases are TGTGCCAGCAGTGACATGAGGGTCCGCAACAATGAGCAGTTCTTC.

Written as DNA, the CDR3 is TGCAGTGCTAGTGGTCTGAGGGATGTTAATCAGCCCCAGCATTTT. Protein product: CSASGLRDVNQPQHF. The chain links TRBV20-1 to TRBJ1-5; D not resolved. Germline V gene lookup returns CDR1 DFQATT and CDR2 SNEGSKA (reference sequence). The CDR3 loop spans 15 amino acids. Deletions cut 3 bases from V and 4 bases from J, with 16 bases between.

Note on this clone: Compared with germline, one end of the junction differs, possibly owing to a read error. The rearrangement joins TRBV5-4 to TRBJ1-2; 8 positions match TRBD1. The CDR3 loop spans 14 amino acids. Germline-derived CDR1 and CDR2 are SGHNT and YYREEE (reference sequence). Written as DNA, the CDR3 is TGTGCCAGCAGTTTGGACAGGGTCCACTATGGCTACACCTTC. This gives the protein CASSLDRVHYGYTF.

J is TRBJ2-7 and V is TRBV29-1; the match to TRBD1 covers 8 bases. The V gene end was trimmed by 7 bases and the J gene end by 3 bases; junction bases not matched to a gene: 2. The CDR3 totals 11 residues. Looked up from germline, CDR1 is SQVTM and CDR2 is ANQGSEA. The CDR3 protein is CSATGGYEQYF. CDR3 DNA sequence: TGCAGCGCTACAGGGGGCTACGAGCAGTACTTC.

Turning to this clone: The junction departs from the called germline gene at one end, perhaps through a read error. This sequence joins TRBV7-9 and TRBJ1-5; the D gene is possibly TRBD1 (5 bases). CDR1 is SEHNR, CDR2 FQNEAQ, per germline (reference sequence). The CDR3 length is 15 residues. The DNA for the CDR3 is TGTGCCAGCAGTTTAGAGGGGAATACCAATCAGCCCCAGCATTTT. It translates to CASSLEGNTNQPQHF. Complete variable domain (other parts from reference TRBV7-9 and TRBJ1-5): DTGVSQNPRHKITKRGQNVTFRCDPISEHNRLYWYRQTLGQGPEFLTYFQNEAQLEKSRLLSDRFSAERPKGSFSTLEIQRTEQGDSAMYLCASSLEGNTNQPQHFGDGTRLSIL.

This chain uses TRBV28 with TRBJ2-3, with a weak D call TRBD2 (6 bases). In germline, CDR1 is MDHEN, CDR2 SYDVKM. This CDR3 spans 15 amino acids. Trimming took 6 bases from V and 0 from J, leaving 13 bases between them. DNA of the CDR3: TGTGCCAGCAGGGTTAGCGGCCGTAGCACAGATACGCAGTATTTT. Translating it yields CASRVSGRSTDTQYF. The full variable domain, completed using reference TRBV28 and TRBJ2-3, is DVKVTQSSRYLVKRTGEKVFLECVQDMDHENMFWYRQDPGLGLRLIYFSYDVKMKEKGDIPEGYSVSREKKERFSLILESASTNQTSMYLCASRVSGRSTDTQYFGPGTRLTVL.

This chain uses TRBV30 with TRBJ1-1, with TRBD1 as a possible D gene (5 bases). The V gene lost 2 bases and the J gene lost 8 bases, with 9 bases spanning the gap. The CDR3 runs 11 residues. Germline lookup yields CDR1 GTSNPN and CDR2 SVGIG (reference sequence). This CDR3 reads CAWSLQVEAFF. The DNA of the CDR3 is TGTGCCTGGAGTCTACAGGTCGAAGCTTTCTTT.

The chain is built from TRBV28 and TRBJ2-5; 11 bases match TRBD2. Germline values: CDR1 MDHEN, CDR2 SYDVKM. V trimming: 7 bases; J trimming: 2 bases; junction bases outside the gene matches: 6. This CDR3 spans 15 amino acids. The CDR3 loop is CASTGVAGGQETQYF. The CDR3 bases are TGTGCCAGCACCGGGGTAGCGGGAGGGCAAGAGACCCAGTACTTC.

The chain is built from TRBV4-1 and TRBJ2-7, with TRBD2 matching over 12 bases. V lost 0 bases and J lost 6; bases outside the gene matches: 9. Germline V gene data show CDR1 as MGHRA and CDR2 as YSYEKL. CDR3 size: 17 residues. The CDR3 is CASSQEMYRLAGAEQYF. The CDR3 DNA sequence: TGCGCCAGCAGCCAAGAGATGTACAGACTAGCGGGGGCCGAGCAGTACTTC.

This chain connects TRBV15 to TRBJ2-4; a weak D match, TRBD2 (5 bases). The germline CDR1 and CDR2 sequences are LNHNV and YYDKDF (reference sequence). Trimming took off 9 bases at V and 0 bases at J, with 15 bases between the two ends. The CDR3 extends over 15 amino acids. In DNA, the CDR3 is TGTGCCACAGGCTCACTAGGATTAGCCAAAAACATTCAGTACTTC. Protein product: CATGSLGLAKNIQYF.

The chain couples TRBV10-3 to TRBJ1-1; maybe TRBD1 (6 bases). CDR1 ENHRY and CDR2 SYGVKD come from the germline V gene. CDR3 size: 17 residues. V was clipped by 0 bases and J by 1 base, with 15 bases between them. CDR3 amino acids: CAISESRGASGNTEAFF. The DNA for the CDR3 is TGTGCCATCAGTGAGTCGAGGGGGGCTAGCGGGAACACTGAAGCTTTCTTT.

Worth noting for this clone: The same CDR3 arises from other DNA sequences in this sample as well. V and J are TRBV5-4 and TRBJ1-1, with 7 nucleotides matching TRBD1. J was trimmed by 0 bases and V by 1 base; bases with no gene match: 0. Germline CDR1 is SGHNT and CDR2 is YYREEE (reference sequence). CDR3 length: 14 residues. In DNA form, the CDR3 reads TGTGCCAGCAGCTTGACAGGGGTGAACACTGAAGCTTTCTTT. It is translated as CASSLTGVNTEAFF.

This rearrangement joins TRBV27 to TRBJ1-2, with D possibly TRBD1 on 6 matching bases. The V gene's germline CDR1 is MNHEY and CDR2 SMNVEV (reference sequence). V lost 5 bases and J 4 bases, leaving 11 bases between the germline ends. The CDR3 is made up of 13 amino acids. The CDR3 sequence: CASSGQNFYGYTF. In nucleotides, the CDR3 is TGTGCCAGCAGTGGACAGAACTTCTATGGCTACACCTTC.

CDR3 in DNA: TGTGCCACCAGCAGAGATCTACCGTCGGACAGGGGGACGTCTAACTATGGCTACACCTTC. This translates into CATSRDLPSDRGTSNYGYTF. This chain uses TRBV15 with TRBJ1-2; 10 nucleotides agree with TRBD1. Germline V lookup: CDR1 LNHNV, CDR2 YYDKDF (reference sequence). The CDR3 contains 20 residues. Trimming removed 0 bases from V and 0 bases from J; junction bases left unmatched: 13.

The V call is TRBV28, the J call TRBJ1-5; D ambiguous. CDR1 and CDR2 from the germline V gene are MDHEN and SYDVKM. This CDR3 is built from 13 residues. V lost 2 bases, J lost 10 bases, and 12 bases lay in between. The CDR3 spells CASSLRGGLPQHF. CDR3 nucleotides: TGTGCCAGCAGTTTAAGAGGAGGGCTACCCCAGCATTTT. Using reference TRBV28 and TRBJ1-5 for the parts outside the CDR3, the full variable domain is DVKVTQSSRYLVKRTGEKVFLECVQDMDHENMFWYRQDPGLGLRLIYFSYDVKMKEKGDIPEGYSVSREKKERFSLILESASTNQTSMYLCASSLRGGLPQHFGDGTRLSIL.

The gene calls are TRBV5-1 and TRBJ2-1; D remains ambiguous. The V end lost 2 bases, the J end lost 6 bases, and 6 bases lay between the germline ends. The CDR3 loop spans 12 amino acids. Per germline, CDR1 SGHRS and CDR2 YFSETQ. The CDR3 loop is CASSLPSNEQFF. In DNA, the CDR3 is TGCGCCAGCAGCTTACCTAGCAATGAGCAGTTCTTC.

DNA of the CDR3: TGTGCCAGCAGCTCCGGGACTGTCGAGTTCTTC. Translation gives CASSSGTVEFF. The chain recombines TRBV5-6 with TRBJ2-1, with D possibly being TRBD2 (6 bases). The germline gives CDR1 SGHDT, CDR2 YYEEEE. Trimming left V 3 bases short and J 14 bases short, with 12 bases between. This CDR3 is 11 amino acids long.

This clone was observed a handful of times. V is TRBV30 and J is TRBJ2-7; 10 nucleotides align to TRBD1. This CDR3 has 15 residues. Germline V gives CDR1 GTSNPN, CDR2 SVGIG (reference sequence). V gave up 8 bases and J gave up 4 bases; unmatched junction bases: 14. The CDR3 nucleotides are TGTGCCGTTGATCTTACCGGGACAGGGGTTTACGAGCAGTACTTC. Protein sequence: CAVDLTGTGVYEQYF.

The chain joins TRBV7-9 to TRBJ1-3; the D is unclear. Looked up from germline, CDR1 is SEHNR and CDR2 is FQNEAQ (reference sequence). This CDR3 has 13 amino acids. Trimming took 9 bases from V and 2 from J, leaving 11 bases between them. CDR3 amino acids: CASLRDAGNTIYF. As DNA, the CDR3 is TGTGCCAGTCTCCGAGATGCTGGAAACACCATATATTTT.